This T cell receptor beta chain was documented in a study of OX40 agonist ivuxolimab in advanced cancers. Overall study results and limits: The study did not work out the antigen specificity of the expanded peripheral T cells.

The assay was immunoSEQ multiplex PCR, and TCRdb's table has in-frame clones only and misses some. Of about 48,000 clones listed, approximately 86% were seen once; the top ten hold 0.95% to 1.5%. After removal of 2 bases from V and 10 bases from J, the junction contained 7 bases not matched to a gene. Germline V gene sequence: CDR1 SNHLY, CDR2 FYNNEI. The CDR3 loop spans 15 amino acids. This clone occurred a few times. The antigen is not known. This TCR derives from an adult with an advanced solid tumor such as melanoma, head and neck, liver or kidney cancer. The starting material was CD4+ or CD8+ T cells sorted from blood, obtained in a trial of the OX40 agonist ivuxolimab. The genes are TRBV2 and TRBJ1-6; 8 positions agree with TRBD1. CDR3 bases: TGTGCCAGCAGTGAAAGGGCAGGGGGCAACTCACCCCTCCACTTT. As protein: CASSERAGGNSPLHF.